Sequencing of this TCR beta chain was carried out in a study of T cell responses to AZD1222 COVID-19 vaccine. As for the study in general: Both about-4-week and about-12-week second-dose recipients were combined.

Overall study results and limits: Reports indicate that nearly half of spike-specific TCRs are directed at unmutated variant regions.

With regard to this clone: Antigen: not known.

This CDR3 is 14 amino acids long. V was trimmed by 3 bases and J by 0 bases, leaving 6 bases between them. Germline CDR1 SEHNR, CDR2 FQNEAQ (reference sequence). This table comes from immunoSEQ multiplex PCR, and its TCRdb copy is limited to in-frame clones, with some not included. The sample has approximately 170,000 clones; around 87% are singletons. The chain carries TRBV7-9 and TRBJ1-3; D unresolved. This TCR was sampled from an adult in good health. The specimen comprised peripheral blood, sampled on day 0 of AZD1222 vaccination. The CDR3 DNA reads TGTGCCAGCAGCTTGCGAAGCTCTGGAAACACCATATATTTT. Its protein product is CASSLRSSGNTIYF.